This TCR beta chain came from a study of cytomegalovirus exposure and HLA in healthy donors. Whole-study context: Early released data comprised around 79 million unique TCRs from HLA-typed donors.

As regards this clone: Its cognate antigen is unknown.

Study outcomes and limitations: The study flagged approximately 180 TCR beta chains as cytomegalovirus-associated. When analyzed later, the rates of TCR association showed variation by HLA locus, with DRB1 the most and HLA-C the fewest.

Donors showed nominal health when sampled, although they likely had unrecorded immune exposures. The PCR contained 60 Vbeta and 13 Jbeta primers. Sequencing used immunoSEQ multiplex PCR; TCRdb keeps in-frame clones, though not all of them. The repertoire has fewer than 350,000 clones, over 85% of them found once; the top ten carry more than 2%. Sequenced: PBMCs. This clonotype was obtained from a woman under 30 in good health and CMV-seronegative.

The DNA of the CDR3 is TGTGCCAGCAGTTTATCCACAGTTCCGACAGGGCCCCTCTCTGGGGCCAACGTCCTGACTTTC. This encodes CASSLSTVPTGPLSGANVLTF. V gene TRBV27 combines with J gene TRBJ2-6; 7 nucleotides match TRBD1. The V segment lost 0 bases and the J segment 0 bases; nucleotides outside the gene matches: 14. The CDR3 covers 21 residues. The V gene's germline CDR1 is MNHEY and CDR2 SMNVEV (reference sequence).